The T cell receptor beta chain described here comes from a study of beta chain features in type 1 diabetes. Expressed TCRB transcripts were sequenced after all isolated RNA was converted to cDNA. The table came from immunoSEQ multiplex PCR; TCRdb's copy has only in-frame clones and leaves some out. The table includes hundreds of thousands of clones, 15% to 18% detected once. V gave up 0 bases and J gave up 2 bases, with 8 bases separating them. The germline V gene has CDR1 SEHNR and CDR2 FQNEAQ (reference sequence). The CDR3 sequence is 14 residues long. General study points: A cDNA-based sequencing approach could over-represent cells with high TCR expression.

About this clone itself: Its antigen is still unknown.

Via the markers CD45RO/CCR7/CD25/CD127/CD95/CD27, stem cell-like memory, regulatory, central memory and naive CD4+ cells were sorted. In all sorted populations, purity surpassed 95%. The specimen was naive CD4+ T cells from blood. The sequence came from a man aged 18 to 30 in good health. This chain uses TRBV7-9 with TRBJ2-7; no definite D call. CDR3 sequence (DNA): TGTGCCAGCAGCTTAGCGGGCATTACCTACGAGCAGTACTTC. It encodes CASSLAGITYEQYF.